The entry that follows covers one TCR beta chain sequence. Its specificity is not known. Peptide-pool stimulation followed by sequencing identified expanded antigen-specific CD4+ clonotypes in the ViraFEST assay. Upon completion of 10 to 11 days in culture, CD4+ T cells were isolated. Confirmation by PCR established that the person had SARS-CoV-2 infection between March and December 2020. In germline, CDR1 is LGHDT, CDR2 YNNKEL (reference sequence). The CDR3 totals 16 residues. The V gene lost 0 bases and the J gene lost 2 bases, with 13 bases spanning the gap. Sequencing used immunoSEQ multiplex PCR; TCRdb keeps in-frame clones, though not all of them. The sample includes 30,000 to 40,000 clones, over 60% of them seen just once. This specimen comes from a study of vaccination effects on CD4 cells after COVID-19.

The TCR was taken from a human donor who had a prior SARS-CoV-2 infection. The sequencing here drew on CD4+ T cells from PBMCs cultured with a peptide pool, taken before COVID-19 vaccination. This sequence joins TRBV3-1 (or the pseudogene TRBV3-2) and TRBJ1-2; D perhaps matches TRBD1 (6 bases). CDR3 sequence reads: CASSQEAGAENYGYTF. The CDR3, as DNA: TGTGCCAGCAGCCAAGAAGCGGGGGCCGAGAACTATGGCTACACCTTC.